This T cell receptor beta chain emerged from a study of blood T cell repertoires in COVID-19. Profiling relied on immunoSEQ multiplex PCR, and the TCRdb table lists in-frame clones only, not all of them. This repertoire shows 70,000 to 90,000 clones, approximately 90% found once; its top ten account for more than 0.95%. The receptor's source is a woman in her forties or fifties with acute COVID-19. Material: PBMCs or T cells enriched from blood (not recorded which).

In DNA, the CDR3 is TGTGCCAGCAGCAGACAGGGGACTAATGAAAAACTGTTTTTT. Translated: CASSRQGTNEKLFF. This chain links TRBV5-5 with TRBJ1-4; 8 bases are shared with TRBD1. Germline-derived CDR1 and CDR2 are SGHKS and YYEKEE (reference sequence). This CDR3 spans 14 amino acids. V shed 4 bases, J shed 2 bases, and the junction held 1 base outside the gene matches.